This T cell receptor beta chain comes out of a study of T cell responses to AZD1222 COVID-19 vaccine. CDR1 and CDR2 from the germline V gene are SNHLY and FYNNEI. The CDR3 runs to 14 residues. V shed 6 bases, J shed 5 bases, and the junction held 8 bases outside the gene matches. Study results and caveats: Donors skewed white British and female; clonal diversity was possibly underestimated. Targets within unmutated variant regions were reportedly found for nearly half of spike-specific TCRs. Spike-spanning, vaccine-associated CD4 TCRs were dominant at 160-218 and 743-854. Seropositive AZD1222 recipients at baseline numbered only five to seven.

This table comes from immunoSEQ multiplex PCR, and its TCRdb copy is limited to in-frame clones, with some not included. This table holds about 100,000 clones, 89% found once. The count of this clone is one. The antigen is not known. The sequence came from an adult in good health. This chain uses TRBV2 with TRBJ2-5, with 8 positions matching TRBD2. The starting material was peripheral blood, obtained on day 0 of AZD1222 vaccination. The CDR3 nucleotides are TGTGCCAGCAGGGGACTAGTAACCGGGGAGACCCAGTACTTC. Protein sequence: CASRGLVTGETQYF.